The clone carrying this T cell receptor beta chain turned up a few times. Nashville, Tennessee was home to all donors, who were Caucasian adults. These data are taken from a study of shared clonotypes between healthy human individuals. Study overall: Donor ages ranged 18 to 49 years: two women, a few men.

In germline, CDR1 is SGHTA, CDR2 FQGTGA. This CDR3 is 15 amino acids long. V was cut by 0 bases and J by 1 base, with 9 bases left in between. The test was conducted at deep level. Each cell subset's genomic DNA was divided evenly among several immunoSEQ plates. Clones were read by immunoSEQ multiplex PCR, and TCRdb kept only the in-frame ones, dropping some. The table includes a few hundred thousand clones, roughly four fifths detected once. The TCR originated in a woman in her 40s in good health. Some clones in this sample may be carry-over from other donors' samples. The chain is built from TRBV7-3 and TRBJ1-1, with D unclear. Sequenced: PBMCs. The CDR3 DNA is TGTGCCAGCAGCTTAACGGACGGCAGGAACACTGAAGCTTTCTTT. Amino acid sequence: CASSLTDGRNTEAFF. The variable domain in full, with the rest retrieved from reference TRBV7-3 and TRBJ1-1, is GAGVSQTPSNKVTEKGKYVELRCDPISGHTALYWYRQSLGQGPEFLIYFQGTGAADDSGLPNDRFFAVRPEGSVSTLKIQRTERGDSAVYLCASSLTDGRNTEAFFGQGTRLTVV.